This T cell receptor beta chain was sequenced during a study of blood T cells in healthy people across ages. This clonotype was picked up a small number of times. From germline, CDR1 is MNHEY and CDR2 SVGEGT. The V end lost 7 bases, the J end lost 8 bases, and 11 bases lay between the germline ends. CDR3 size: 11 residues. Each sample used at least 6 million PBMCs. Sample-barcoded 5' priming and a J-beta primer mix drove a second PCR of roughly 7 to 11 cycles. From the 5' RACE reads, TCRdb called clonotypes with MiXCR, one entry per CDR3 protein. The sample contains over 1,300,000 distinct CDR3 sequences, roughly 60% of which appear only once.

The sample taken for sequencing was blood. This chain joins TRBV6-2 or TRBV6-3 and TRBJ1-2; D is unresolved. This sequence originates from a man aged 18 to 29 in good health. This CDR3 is CASIGPSGYTF. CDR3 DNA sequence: TGTGCCAGCATCGGTCCCTCCGGCTACACCTTC.